These 20 T cell receptor beta chains originate from one sample sequenced in a study of OX40 agonist ivuxolimab in advanced cancers. Some clones are missing from TCRdb's copy, which holds only in-frame ones; the method was immunoSEQ multiplex PCR. Of about 60,000 clones listed, 75% to 85% are singletons. The source was CD4+ or CD8+ T cells sorted from blood, collected in a trial of the OX40 agonist ivuxolimab. These receptors originate from an adult with an advanced solid tumor such as melanoma, head and neck, liver or kidney cancer.

The rearrangement uses TRBV19 and TRBJ2-5, with D possibly being TRBD2 (5 bases). CDR1 LNHDA and CDR2 SQIVND come from the germline V gene (reference sequence). This CDR3 comprises 15 residues. V was shortened by 7 bases and J by 1 base, with 16 bases between the two germline ends. The CDR3 sequence: CASKDLAGSQETQYF. The CDR3 coding sequence is TGTGCCAGTAAGGACCTAGCTGGGTCCCAAGAGACCCAGTACTTC.

J is TRBJ1-1 and V is TRBV7-2, with a possible D match to TRBD1 (5 bases). The CDR3 runs to 13 residues. From germline, CDR1 is SGHTA and CDR2 FQGNSA. The V gene lost 5 bases and the J gene lost 1 base, with 8 bases spanning the gap. Here the CDR3 DNA reads TGTGCCAGCAGCGTAGGACAGAACACTGAAGCTTTCTTT. It codes for CASSVGQNTEAFF.

V usage is TRBV16 and J usage is TRBJ2-1, with unresolved D. The CDR3 length is 14 residues. Between the trimmed V and J ends, which lost 2 bases and 7 bases, there was a span of 12 bases. CDR1 is KGHSY and CDR2 is FQNENV in the germline V gene. CDR3 coding DNA: TGTGCCAGCAGCCAAGGCCGTCTTCGGAATGAGCAGTTCTTC. This encodes CASSQGRLRNEQFF.

The genes are TRBV6-1 and TRBJ2-5; no clear D gene. V was cut by 1 base and J by 4 bases, with 13 bases left in between. This CDR3 region has 15 residues. Germline V gene sequence: CDR1 MNHNS, CDR2 SASEGT. CDR3 sequence reads: CASSEGSIMTETQYF. The CDR3 nucleotides read TGTGCCAGCAGTGAAGGTAGCATAATGACAGAGACCCAGTACTTC.

The chain joins TRBV5-1 to TRBJ2-7, with 10 bases fitting TRBD1. This CDR3 comprises 14 residues. The V gene's germline CDR1 is SGHRS and CDR2 YFSETQ. V gave up 4 bases and J gave up 3 bases; unmatched junction bases: 4. The CDR3 nucleotides are TGCGCCAGCAGCCCCGGGACAGGGGACTACGAGCAGTACTTC. It codes for CASSPGTGDYEQYF.

The CDR3, as DNA: TGCAGCGTTGAGGGAGGGTTTCTCACAGATACGCAGTATTTT. It codes for CSVEGGFLTDTQYF. J is TRBJ2-3 and V is TRBV29-1; TRBD2 aligns across 7 bases. The CDR3 runs 14 residues. Germline assignment: CDR1 SQVTM and CDR2 ANQGSEA. V dropped 3 bases and J dropped 2; count of bases not matched to a gene: 5.

The chain carries TRBV5-4 and TRBJ2-3; possibly TRBD2 for D (5 bases). Trimming pared 4 bases from V and 5 bases from J, leaving 11 bases between. CDR1 SGHNT and CDR2 YYREEE come from the germline V gene (reference sequence). The CDR3 runs 13 residues. The CDR3 region has the DNA TGTGCCAGCAGCATCCCTGGAGGAGATACGCAGTATTTT. Its protein product is CASSIPGGDTQYF.

This clone was picked up one time. The J gene is TRBJ2-3, the V gene TRBV7-8; no firm D call. This CDR3 is built from 15 residues. V was pared by 2 bases and J by 2 bases, with 11 bases between. Germline V gene lookup returns CDR1 SGHVS and CDR2 FQNEAQ. In DNA form, the CDR3 reads TGTGCCAGCAGCTTAATAAGCGACCTCACAGATACGCAGTATTTT. As protein: CASSLISDLTDTQYF.

The chain is built from TRBV6-5 and TRBJ2-7; possibly TRBD1 or TRBD2 for D (5 bases each). Germline V gene lookup returns CDR1 MNHEY and CDR2 SVGAGI. The CDR3 is 14 amino acids. V lost 2 bases, J lost 3 bases, and 11 bases lay in between. CDR3 nucleotide sequence: TGTGCCAGCAGTTACGCCGGGACCCGCTACGAGCAGTACTTC. Translated: CASSYAGTRYEQYF.

The rearrangement uses TRBV6-5 and TRBJ1-4, with D unclear. Trimming removed 2 bases at V and 0 bases at J, with 4 bases between. The CDR3 contains 14 residues. Germline values: CDR1 MNHEY, CDR2 SVGAGI. DNA for the CDR3: TGTGCCAGCAGTTACACGGCAACTAATGAAAAACTGTTTTTT. Translation: CASSYTATNEKLFF.

This clone was detected only once. The rearrangement links TRBV12-2 to TRBJ2-7; TRBD2, the table's D call, was not compared with the DNA. TRBV12-2 corresponds to a pseudogene. This CDR3 contains 15 residues. In DNA form, the CDR3 reads TGTGCAAGTCGCTTGGAAACTAGCGACAACTACGAGCAGTACTTC. This gives the protein CASRLETSDNYEQYF.

The chain combines TRBV5-1 with TRBJ2-3; TRBD1 agrees at 7 bases. The length of the CDR3 is 14 residues. V was pared by 2 bases and J by 2 bases, with 2 bases of the junction left unmatched. The V gene's germline CDR1 is SGHRS and CDR2 YFSETQ. CDR3 DNA: TGCGCCAGCAGCTTCACAGGGGCCACAGATACGCAGTATTTT. The encoded protein is CASSFTGATDTQYF.

The genes are TRBV5-1 and TRBJ2-1; TRBD2 matches at 10 bases. The V segment lost 8 bases and the J segment 4 bases; nucleotides outside the gene matches: 6. The CDR3 is made up of 14 amino acids. CDR1 is SGHRS, CDR2 YFSETQ, per germline. The CDR3 bases are TGCGCCAGTAGTGGACTAGCGGATTACAATGAGCAGTTCTTC. Protein sequence: CASSGLADYNEQFF.

This chain links TRBV25-1 with TRBJ2-3; D is uncertain. V lost 1 base and J 4 bases, leaving 12 bases between the germline ends. Germline CDR1 MGHDK, CDR2 SYGVNS. The CDR3 runs to 15 residues. CDR3 in amino acids: CASSEWAGVADTQYF. The CDR3 DNA reads as TGTGCCAGCAGTGAATGGGCTGGGGTTGCAGATACGCAGTATTTT.

The rearrangement links TRBV12-5 to TRBJ2-5; D tentatively reads TRBD1 or TRBD2 (6 bases each). The V gene lost 3 bases and the J gene lost 3 bases, with 11 bases spanning the gap. This CDR3 contains 14 residues. In germline, CDR1 is LGHNT, CDR2 FRNRAP. For the CDR3, the DNA is TGTGCTAGTGGTTTAGGGGGGAGCGAAGAGACCCAGTACTTC. This encodes CASGLGGSEETQYF. Filled out from reference TRBV12-5 and TRBJ2-5, the complete variable domain reads DARVTQTPRHKVTEMGQEVTMRCQPILGHNTVFWYRQTMMQGLELLAYFRNRAPLDDSGMPKDRFSAEMPDATLATLKIQPSEPRDSAVYFCASGLGGSEETQYFGPGTRLLVL.

The rearrangement links TRBV7-9 to TRBJ2-7; 7 bases map to TRBD2. Trimming at V came to 5 bases and at J to 5 bases, leaving 6 bases not matched to a gene. CDR3 length: 13 residues. In germline, CDR1 is SEHNR, CDR2 FQNEAQ (reference sequence). Here the CDR3 reads CASSPGREDEQYF. In nucleotides, the CDR3 is TGTGCCAGCAGCCCTGGGAGGGAGGACGAGCAGTACTTC.

The rearrangement links TRBV5-1 to TRBJ2-3; D gene unclear. Deletions cut 7 bases from V and 6 bases from J, with 21 bases between. The CDR3 spans 15 residues. Germline V CDR1 and CDR2: SGHRS, YFSETQ. The CDR3 region is CASSVGPLGEDTQYF. CDR3 coding DNA: TGCGCCAGCTCCGTGGGTCCCCTGGGCGAGGATACGCAGTATTTT.

This chain links TRBV2 with TRBJ2-2; D possibly matches TRBD1 or TRBD2 (5 bases each). This CDR3 comprises 14 residues. Deletions cut 4 bases from V and 3 bases from J, with 9 bases between. Germline-derived CDR1 and CDR2 are SNHLY and FYNNEI. CDR3 in DNA: TGTGCCAGCAGTGGCCAGGGAGACACCGGGGAGCTGTTTTTT. Encoded protein: CASSGQGDTGELFF.

The chain employs TRBV27 and TRBJ2-7; D is possibly TRBD2 (6 bases). The germline CDR1 and CDR2 sequences are MNHEY and SMNVEV (reference sequence). Trimming pared 2 bases from V and 3 bases from J, leaving 11 bases between. This CDR3 has 14 residues. The CDR3 loop is CASSLAGILYEQYF. The CDR3 DNA is TGTGCCAGCAGTTTAGCGGGGATTCTCTACGAGCAGTACTTC.

This clone was seen more than once but under ten times. The chain uses TRBV6-5 and TRBJ2-1; 11 nucleotides agree with TRBD2. The CDR3 extends over 15 amino acids. Per the germline V gene, CDR1 is MNHEY and CDR2 is SVGAGI. V was pared by 5 bases and J by 10 bases, with 10 bases of the junction left unmatched. The CDR3 is CASSLNSGGGSEQFF. The CDR3, as DNA: TGTGCCAGCAGTCTGAATAGCGGGGGGGGTTCCGAGCAGTTCTTC.